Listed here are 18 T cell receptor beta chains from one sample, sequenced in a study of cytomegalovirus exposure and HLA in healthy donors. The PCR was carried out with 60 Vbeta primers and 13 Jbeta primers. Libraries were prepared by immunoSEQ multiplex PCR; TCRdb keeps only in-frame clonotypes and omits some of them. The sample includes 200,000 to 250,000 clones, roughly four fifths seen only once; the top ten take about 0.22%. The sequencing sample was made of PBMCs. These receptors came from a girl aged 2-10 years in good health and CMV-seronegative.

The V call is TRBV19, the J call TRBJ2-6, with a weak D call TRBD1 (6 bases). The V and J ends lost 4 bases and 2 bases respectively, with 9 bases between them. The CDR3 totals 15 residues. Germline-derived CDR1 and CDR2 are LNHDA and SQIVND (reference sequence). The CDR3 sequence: CASSKQGTGANVLTF. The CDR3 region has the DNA TGTGCCAGTAGTAAACAGGGAACTGGGGCCAACGTCCTGACTTTC.

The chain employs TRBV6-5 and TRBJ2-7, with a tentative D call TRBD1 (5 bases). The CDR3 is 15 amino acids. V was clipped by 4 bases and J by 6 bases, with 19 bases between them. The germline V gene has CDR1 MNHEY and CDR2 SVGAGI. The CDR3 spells CASSSEGARSLEQYF. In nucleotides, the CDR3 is TGTGCCAGCAGTTCCGAAGGGGCGCGGTCCCTCGAGCAGTACTTC.

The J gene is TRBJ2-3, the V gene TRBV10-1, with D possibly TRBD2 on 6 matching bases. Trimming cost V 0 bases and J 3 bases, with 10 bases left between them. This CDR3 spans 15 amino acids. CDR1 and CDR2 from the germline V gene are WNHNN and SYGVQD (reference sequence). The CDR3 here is CASSESGGGTDTQYF. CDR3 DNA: TGCGCCAGCAGTGAGTCCGGGGGAGGAACAGATACGCAGTATTTT.

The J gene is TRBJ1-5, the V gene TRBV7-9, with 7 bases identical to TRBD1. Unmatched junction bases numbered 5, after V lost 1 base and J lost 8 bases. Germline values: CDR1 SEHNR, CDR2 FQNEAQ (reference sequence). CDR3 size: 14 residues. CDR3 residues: CASSLDSQGEPQHF. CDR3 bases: TGTGCCAGCAGCTTAGATTCTCAGGGGGAGCCCCAGCATTTT. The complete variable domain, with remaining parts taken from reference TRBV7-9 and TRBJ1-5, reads DTGVSQNPRHKITKRGQNVTFRCDPISEHNRLYWYRQTLGQGPEFLTYFQNEAQLEKSRLLSDRFSAERPKGSFSTLEIQRTEQGDSAMYLCASSLDSQGEPQHFGDGTRLSIL.

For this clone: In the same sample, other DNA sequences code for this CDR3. The CDR3, as DNA: TGTGCCAGCAGCGTAGGCGGGTATGAGCAGTTCTTC. It is translated as CASSVGGYEQFF. The chain links TRBV9 to TRBJ2-1; TRBD2 is a possible D gene (5 bases). CDR1 and CDR2 (germline): SGDLS, YYNGEE. V lost 0 bases to trimming and J lost 8 bases, with 6 bases between them. The CDR3 consists of 12 residues.

Here the CDR3 reads CASVTTGVADYGYTF. The CDR3 bases are TGTGCTAGTGTTACTACCGGGGTCGCTGACTATGGCTACACCTTC. The chain has TRBV12-5 and TRBJ1-2; D uncertain. With 7 bases removed from V and 3 bases from J, the gap between germline ends came to 18 bases. This CDR3 comprises 15 residues. Germline CDR1 is LGHNT and CDR2 is FRNRAP.

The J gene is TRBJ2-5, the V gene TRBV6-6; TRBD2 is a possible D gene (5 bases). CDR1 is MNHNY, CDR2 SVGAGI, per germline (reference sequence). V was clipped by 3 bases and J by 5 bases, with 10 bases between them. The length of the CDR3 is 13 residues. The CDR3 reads CASSYTSRETQYF. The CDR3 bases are TGTGCCAGCAGTTATACTAGTAGGGAGACCCAGTACTTC.

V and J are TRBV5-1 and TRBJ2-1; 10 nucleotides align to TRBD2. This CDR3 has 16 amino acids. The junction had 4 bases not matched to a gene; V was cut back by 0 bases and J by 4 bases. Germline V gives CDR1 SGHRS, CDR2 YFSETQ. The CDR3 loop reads CASSLATSGIYNEQFF. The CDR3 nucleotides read TGCGCCAGCAGCTTGGCAACTAGCGGGATTTACAATGAGCAGTTCTTC.

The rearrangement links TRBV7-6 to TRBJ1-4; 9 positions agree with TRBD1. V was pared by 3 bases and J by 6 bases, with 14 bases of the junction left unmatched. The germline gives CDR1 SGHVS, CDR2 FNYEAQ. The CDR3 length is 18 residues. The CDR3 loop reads CASSLEFGQGRRDEKLFF. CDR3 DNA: TGTGCCAGCAGCTTGGAATTCGGACAGGGGCGGCGAGATGAAAAACTGTTTTTT.

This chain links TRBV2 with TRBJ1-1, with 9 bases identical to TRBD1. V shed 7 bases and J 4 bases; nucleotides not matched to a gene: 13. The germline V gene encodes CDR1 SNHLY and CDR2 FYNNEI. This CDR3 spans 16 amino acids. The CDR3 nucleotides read TGTGCCAGCACCCAACGGGACAGGGTATTTCTCACTGAAGCTTTCTTT. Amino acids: CASTQRDRVFLTEAFF. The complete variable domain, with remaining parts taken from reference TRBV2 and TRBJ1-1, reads EPEVTQTPSHQVTQMGQEVILRCVPISNHLYFYWYRQILGQKVEFLVSFYNNEISEKSEIFDDQFSVERPDGSNFTLKIRSTKLEDSAMYFCASTQRDRVFLTEAFFGQGTRLTVV.

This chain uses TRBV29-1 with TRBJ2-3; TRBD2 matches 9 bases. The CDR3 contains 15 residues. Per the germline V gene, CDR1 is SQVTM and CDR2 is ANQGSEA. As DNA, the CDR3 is TGCAGTGTTAGCGGGACTAGCTTGGGAACAGATACGCAGTATTTT. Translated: CSVSGTSLGTDTQYF.

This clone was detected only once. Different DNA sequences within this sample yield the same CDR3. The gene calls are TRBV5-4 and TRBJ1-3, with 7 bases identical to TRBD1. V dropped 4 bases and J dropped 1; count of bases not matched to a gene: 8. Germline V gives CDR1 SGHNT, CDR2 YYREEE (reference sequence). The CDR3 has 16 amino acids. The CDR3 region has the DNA TGTGCCAGCAGCAGGGGACAGTCGGTTTCTGGAAACACCATATATTTT. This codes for CASSRGQSVSGNTIYF.

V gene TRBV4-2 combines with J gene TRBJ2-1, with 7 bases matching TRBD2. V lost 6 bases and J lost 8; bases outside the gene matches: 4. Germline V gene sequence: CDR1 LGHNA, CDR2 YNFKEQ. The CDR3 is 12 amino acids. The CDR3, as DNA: TGTGCCAGCAGTGCGGGGGAGGATGAGCAGTTCTTC. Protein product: CASSAGEDEQFF.

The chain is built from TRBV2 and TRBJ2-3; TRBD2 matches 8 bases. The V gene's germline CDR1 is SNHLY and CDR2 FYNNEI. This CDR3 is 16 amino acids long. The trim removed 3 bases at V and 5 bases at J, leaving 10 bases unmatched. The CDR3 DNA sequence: TGTGCCAGCAGTGATTATAGCCGGGGGGGTGTAGATACGCAGTATTTT. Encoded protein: CASSDYSRGGVDTQYF.

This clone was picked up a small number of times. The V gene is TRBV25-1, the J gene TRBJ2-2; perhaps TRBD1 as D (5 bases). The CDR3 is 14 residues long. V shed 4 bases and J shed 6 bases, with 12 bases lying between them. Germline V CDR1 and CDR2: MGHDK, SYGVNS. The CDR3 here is CASSGRGASGELFF. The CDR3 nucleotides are TGTGCCAGCAGTGGAAGGGGCGCCTCCGGGGAGCTGTTTTTT.

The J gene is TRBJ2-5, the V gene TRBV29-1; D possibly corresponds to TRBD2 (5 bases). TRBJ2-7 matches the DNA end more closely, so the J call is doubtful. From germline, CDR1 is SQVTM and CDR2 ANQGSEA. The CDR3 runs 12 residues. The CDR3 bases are TGCAGCGTTGAAGGGGAGACTTACGAGCAGTACTTC. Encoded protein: CSVEGETYEQYF.

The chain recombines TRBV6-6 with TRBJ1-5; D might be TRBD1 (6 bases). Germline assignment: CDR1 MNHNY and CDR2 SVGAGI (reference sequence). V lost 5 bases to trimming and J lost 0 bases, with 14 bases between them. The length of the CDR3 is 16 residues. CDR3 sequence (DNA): TGTGCCAGCAGTACAGGGAGGGAGTATAGCAATCAGCCCCAGCATTTT. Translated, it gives CASSTGREYSNQPQHF.

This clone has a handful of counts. The CDR3 DNA follows: TGTGCCAGCAGTTACCGTTGGACAGCTCCTTCCCTCCACTTT. Encoded protein: CASSYRWTAPSLHF. The gene calls are TRBV6-5 and TRBJ1-6; tentative D call: TRBD1 (6 bases). This CDR3 has 14 residues. Germline-derived CDR1 and CDR2 are MNHEY and SVGAGI. V shed 2 bases and J shed 14 bases, with 16 bases lying between them.